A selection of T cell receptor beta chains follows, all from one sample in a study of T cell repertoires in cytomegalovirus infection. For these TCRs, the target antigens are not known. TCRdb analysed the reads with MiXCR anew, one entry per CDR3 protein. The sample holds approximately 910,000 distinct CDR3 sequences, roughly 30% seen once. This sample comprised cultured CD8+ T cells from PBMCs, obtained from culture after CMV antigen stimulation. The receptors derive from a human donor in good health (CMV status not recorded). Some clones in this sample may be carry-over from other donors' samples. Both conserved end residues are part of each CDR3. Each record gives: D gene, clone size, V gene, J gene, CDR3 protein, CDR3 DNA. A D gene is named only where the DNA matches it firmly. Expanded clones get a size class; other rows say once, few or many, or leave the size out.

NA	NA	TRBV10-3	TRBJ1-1	CAISEEVVNTEAFF	TGTGCCATCAGTGAGGAGGTGGTGAACACTGAAGCTTTCTTT
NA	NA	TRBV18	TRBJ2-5	CASIGEEETQYF	TGTGCCAGCATCGGAGAAGAAGAGACCCAGTACTTC
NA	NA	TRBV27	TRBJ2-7	CASSFRRGEKSYEQYF	TGTGCCAGCAGTTTTAGGAGGGGAGAGAAGTCCTACGAGCAGTACTTC
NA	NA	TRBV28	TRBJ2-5	CASSSAPGLQETQYF	TGTGCCAGCAGTTCTGCCCCCGGGCTACAAGAGACCCAGTACTTC
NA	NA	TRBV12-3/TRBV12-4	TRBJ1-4	CASSSPGEKLFF	TGTGCCAGCAGTTCCCCCGGGGAAAAACTGTTTTTT
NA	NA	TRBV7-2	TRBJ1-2	CASSPPPYGYTF	TGTGCCAGCAGCCCCCCCCCCTATGGCTACACCTTC
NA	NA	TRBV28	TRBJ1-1	CASSPLIGGPEAFF	TGTGCCAGCAGTCCCCTGATTGGGGGCCCTGAAGCTTTCTTT
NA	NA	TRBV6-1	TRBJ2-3	CASSEGGAGAFSTDTQYF	TGTGCCAGCAGTGAAGGAGGTGCGGGGGCCTTTAGCACAGATACGCAGTATTTT
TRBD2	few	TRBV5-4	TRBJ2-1	CASSTVAGDPYNEQFF	TGTGCCAGCAGCACAGTAGCGGGGGACCCATACAATGAGCAGTTCTTC
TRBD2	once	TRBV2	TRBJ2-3	CARRTSGGTDTQYF	TGTGCCAGACGGACTAGCGGGGGGACAGATACGCAGTATTTT
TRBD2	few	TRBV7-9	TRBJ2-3	CASSEGAGGLTDTQYF	TGTGCCAGCAGCGAAGGAGCGGGGGGGCTCACAGATACGCAGTATTTT
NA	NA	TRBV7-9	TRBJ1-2	CASSPNRERLLYGYTF	TGTGCCAGCAGCCCGAACAGGGAGCGGCTTCTTTATGGCTACACCTTC
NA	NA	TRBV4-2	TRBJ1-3	CASSQLPAGGNTIYF	TGTGCCAGCAGCCAACTCCCCGCTGGGGGAAACACCATATATTTT
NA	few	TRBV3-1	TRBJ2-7	CASSHRDVTYEQYF	TGTGCCAGCAGCCACCGGGACGTAACCTACGAGCAGTACTTC
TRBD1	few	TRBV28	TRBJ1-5	CASTATGGMSQPQHF	TGTGCCAGCACCGCGACAGGGGGCATGAGTCAGCCCCAGCATTTT
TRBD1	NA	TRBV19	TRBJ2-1	CASTPTGINEQFF	TGTGCCAGTACCCCGACAGGGATCAATGAGCAGTTCTTC
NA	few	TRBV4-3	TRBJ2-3	CASSHLGGQNTDTQYF	TGCGCCAGCAGCCACCTGGGGGGACAGAACACAGATACGCAGTATTTT
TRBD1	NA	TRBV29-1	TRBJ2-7	CSALTGVGPREQYF	TGCAGCGCATTGACAGGGGTAGGTCCTCGTGAGCAGTACTTC
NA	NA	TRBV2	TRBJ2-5	CASTPLARETQYF	TGTGCCAGCACCCCACTAGCTAGGGAGACCCAGTACTTC
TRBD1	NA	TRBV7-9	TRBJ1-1	CASSLGDRGPTEAFF	TGTGCCAGCAGCTTAGGGGACAGGGGGCCCACTGAAGCTTTCTTT
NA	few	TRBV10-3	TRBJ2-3	CAISDPRGDTQYF	TGTGCCATCAGTGACCCCAGGGGAGATACGCAGTATTTT
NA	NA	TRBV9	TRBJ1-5	CASSAQGKDQPQHF	TGTGCCAGCAGCGCCCAGGGGAAGGATCAGCCCCAGCATTTT
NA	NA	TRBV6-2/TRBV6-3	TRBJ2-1	CASSVGAIVGFF	TGTGCCAGCAGTGTAGGGGCAATCGTAGGGTTCTTC
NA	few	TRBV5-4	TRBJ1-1	CASSLETAEAFF	TGTGCCAGCAGCTTAGAAACCGCTGAAGCTTTCTTT